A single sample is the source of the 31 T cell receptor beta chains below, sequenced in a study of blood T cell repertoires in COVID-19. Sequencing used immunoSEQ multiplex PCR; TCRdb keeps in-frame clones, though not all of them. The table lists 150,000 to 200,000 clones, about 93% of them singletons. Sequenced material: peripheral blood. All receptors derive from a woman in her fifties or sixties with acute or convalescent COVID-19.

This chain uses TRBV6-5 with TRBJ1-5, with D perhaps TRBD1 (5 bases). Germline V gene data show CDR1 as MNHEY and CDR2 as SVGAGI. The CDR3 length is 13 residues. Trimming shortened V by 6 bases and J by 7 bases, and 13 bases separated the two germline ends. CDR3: CASSRGGSQPQHF. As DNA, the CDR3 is TGTGCCAGCAGCCGGGGGGGGAGCCAGCCCCAGCATTTT.

CDR3 bases: TGTGCCACCAGCAGATCATCACTAGAAACGCAGTATTTT. It encodes CATSRSSLETQYF. J is TRBJ2-3 and V is TRBV15; D might be TRBD2 (5 bases). Germline loops: CDR1 LNHNV, CDR2 YYDKDF (reference sequence). The V end was cut by 2 bases, the J end by 9 bases, with 12 bases between. The CDR3 consists of 13 residues.

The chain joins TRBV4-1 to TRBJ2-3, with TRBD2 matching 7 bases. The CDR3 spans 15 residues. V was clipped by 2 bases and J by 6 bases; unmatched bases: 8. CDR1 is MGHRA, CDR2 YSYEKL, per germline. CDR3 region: CASSQQWRERDTQYF. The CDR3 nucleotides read TGCGCCAGCAGCCAACAGTGGCGGGAGAGGGATACGCAGTATTTT.

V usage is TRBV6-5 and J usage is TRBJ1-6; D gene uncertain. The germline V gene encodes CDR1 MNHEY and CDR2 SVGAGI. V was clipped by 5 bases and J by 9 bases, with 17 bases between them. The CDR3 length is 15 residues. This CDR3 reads CASSPTSERGSPLHF. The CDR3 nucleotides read TGTGCCAGCAGTCCCACCTCGGAGCGAGGTTCACCCCTCCACTTT.

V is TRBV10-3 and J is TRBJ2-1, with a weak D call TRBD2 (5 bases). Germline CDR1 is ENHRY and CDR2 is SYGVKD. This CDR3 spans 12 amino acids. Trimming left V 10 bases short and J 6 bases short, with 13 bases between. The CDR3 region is CASRTGINEQFF. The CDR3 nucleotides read TGTGCCAGCCGGACTGGAATCAATGAGCAGTTCTTC.

CDR3 amino acids: CASSPGLDSPLHF. The CDR3 DNA reads TGTGCCAGCAGCCCGGGACTGGATTCACCCCTCCACTTT. This chain uses TRBV11-2 with TRBJ1-6; weak D call: TRBD1 (5 bases). The V and J ends lost 5 bases and 8 bases respectively, with 10 bases between them. In germline, CDR1 is SGHAT, CDR2 FQNNGV. The CDR3 has 13 residues. The variable domain in full, with the rest retrieved from reference TRBV11-2 and TRBJ1-6, is EAGVAQSPRYKIIEKRQSVAFWCNPISGHATLYWYQQILGQGPKLLIQFQNNGVVDDSQLPKDRFSAERLKGVDSTLKIQPAKLEDSAVYLCASSPGLDSPLHFGNGTRLTVT.

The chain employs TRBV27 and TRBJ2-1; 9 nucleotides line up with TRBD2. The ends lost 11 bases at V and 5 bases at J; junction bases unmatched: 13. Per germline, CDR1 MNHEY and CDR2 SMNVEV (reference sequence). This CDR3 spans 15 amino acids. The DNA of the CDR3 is TGTGCCGAATCAAAGATAGCGGGAGTAGACAATGAGCAGTTCTTC. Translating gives CAESKIAGVDNEQFF.

The CDR3 loop reads CASSLSPQLDIQYF. DNA for the CDR3: TGTGCCAGCAGCTTATCCCCCCAGTTGGACATTCAGTACTTC. J is TRBJ2-4 and V is TRBV7-2; D is unresolved. The CDR3 covers 14 residues. Germline V CDR1 and CDR2: SGHTA, FQGNSA. The V and J ends lost 2 bases and 8 bases respectively, with 13 bases between them. Full variable domain (missing parts from reference TRBV7-2 and TRBJ2-4): GAGVSQSPSNKVTEKGKDVELRCDPISGHTALYWYRQSLGQGLEFLIYFQGNSAPDKSGLPSDRFSAERTGGSVSTLTIQRTQQEDSAVYLCASSLSPQLDIQYFGAGTRLSVL.

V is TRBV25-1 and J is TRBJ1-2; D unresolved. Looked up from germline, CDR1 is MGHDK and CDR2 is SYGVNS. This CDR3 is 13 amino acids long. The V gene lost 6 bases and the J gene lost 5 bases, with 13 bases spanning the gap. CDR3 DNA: TGTGCCAGCAGCTCTAACCCTCCATATGGCTACACCTTC. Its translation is CASSSNPPYGYTF.

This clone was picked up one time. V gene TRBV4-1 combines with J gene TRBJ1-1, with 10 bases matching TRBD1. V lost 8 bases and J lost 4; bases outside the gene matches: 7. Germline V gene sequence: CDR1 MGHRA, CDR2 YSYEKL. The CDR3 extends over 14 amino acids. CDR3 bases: TGCGCCAGCGCCCTGGGACAGGGGAGCACTGAAGCTTTCTTT. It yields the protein CASALGQGSTEAFF.

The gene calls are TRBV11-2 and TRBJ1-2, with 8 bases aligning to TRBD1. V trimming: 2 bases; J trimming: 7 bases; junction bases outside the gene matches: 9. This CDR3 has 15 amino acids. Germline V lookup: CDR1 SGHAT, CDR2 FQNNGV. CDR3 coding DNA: TGTGCCAGCAGCTTAAGGGGGACAGGAGAAGGTGGCTACACCTTC. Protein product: CASSLRGTGEGGYTF.

Here the CDR3 reads CATSRVRGNLEQYF. For the CDR3, the DNA is TGTGCCACCAGCAGAGTGCGCGGCAACCTCGAGCAGTACTTC. The genes are TRBV15 and TRBJ2-7; D call uncertain. Germline CDR1 and CDR2: LNHNV and YYDKDF (reference sequence). Trimming stripped 1 base from V and 6 bases from J, with 13 bases between. CDR3 length: 14 residues.

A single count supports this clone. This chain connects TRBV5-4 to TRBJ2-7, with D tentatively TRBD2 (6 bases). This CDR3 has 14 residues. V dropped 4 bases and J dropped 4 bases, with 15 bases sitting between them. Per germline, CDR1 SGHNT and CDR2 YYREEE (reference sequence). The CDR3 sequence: CASSTGGLSYEQYF. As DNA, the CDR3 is TGTGCCAGCAGCACCGGGGGTCTTTCATACGAGCAGTACTTC.

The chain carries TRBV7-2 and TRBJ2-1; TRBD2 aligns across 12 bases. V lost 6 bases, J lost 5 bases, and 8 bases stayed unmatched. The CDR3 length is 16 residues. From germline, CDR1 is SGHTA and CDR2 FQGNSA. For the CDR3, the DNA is TGTGCCAGCAGATTCTGGACTAGCGGGGTAAACAATGAGCAGTTCTTC. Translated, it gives CASRFWTSGVNNEQFF.

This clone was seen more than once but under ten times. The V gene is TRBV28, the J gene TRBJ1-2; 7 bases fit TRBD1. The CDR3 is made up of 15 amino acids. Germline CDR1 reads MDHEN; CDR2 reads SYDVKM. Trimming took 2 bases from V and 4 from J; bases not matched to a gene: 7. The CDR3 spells CASSLGAGGGYGYTF. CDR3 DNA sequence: TGTGCCAGCAGTTTAGGGGCAGGGGGAGGCTATGGCTACACCTTC.

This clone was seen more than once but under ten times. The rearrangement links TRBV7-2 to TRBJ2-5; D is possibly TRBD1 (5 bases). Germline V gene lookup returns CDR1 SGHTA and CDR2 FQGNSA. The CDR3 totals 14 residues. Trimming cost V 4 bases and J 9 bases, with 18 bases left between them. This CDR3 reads CASSWWADEGAQYF. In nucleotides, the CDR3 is TGTGCCAGCAGCTGGTGGGCAGACGAAGGGGCCCAGTACTTC.

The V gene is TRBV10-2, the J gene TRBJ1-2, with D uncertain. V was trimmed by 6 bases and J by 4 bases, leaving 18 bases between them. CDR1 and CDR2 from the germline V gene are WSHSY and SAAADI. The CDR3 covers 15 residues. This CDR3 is CASRESLGVPYGYTF. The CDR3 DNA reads TGCGCCAGCAGAGAATCCCTCGGGGTGCCCTATGGCTACACCTTC.

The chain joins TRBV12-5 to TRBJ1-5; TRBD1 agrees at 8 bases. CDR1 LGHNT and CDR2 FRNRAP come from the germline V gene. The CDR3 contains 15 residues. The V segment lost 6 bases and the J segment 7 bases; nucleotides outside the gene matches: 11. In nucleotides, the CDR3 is TGTGCTAGTGGGGAGGACAGGGTGGTAAGGCAGCCCCAGCATTTT. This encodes CASGEDRVVRQPQHF.

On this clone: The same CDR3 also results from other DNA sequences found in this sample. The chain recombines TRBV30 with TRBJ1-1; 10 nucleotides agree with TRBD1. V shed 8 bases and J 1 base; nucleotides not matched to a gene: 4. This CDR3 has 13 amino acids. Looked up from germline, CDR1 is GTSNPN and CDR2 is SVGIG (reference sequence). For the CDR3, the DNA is TGTGCCAGTGGACAGGGGGGGAACACTGAAGCTTTCTTT. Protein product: CASGQGGNTEAFF.

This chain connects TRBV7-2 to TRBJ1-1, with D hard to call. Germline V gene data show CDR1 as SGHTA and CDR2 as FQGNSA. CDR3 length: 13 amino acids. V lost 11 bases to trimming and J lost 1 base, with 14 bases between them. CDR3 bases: TGTGCCGCCGCCCGAGCTCCGAACACTGAAGCTTTCTTT. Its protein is CAAARAPNTEAFF.

CDR3 nucleotide sequence: TGTGCCAGCAGCTTAACTAGCGGGGCCTACAATGAGCAGTTCTTC. Amino acid sequence: CASSLTSGAYNEQFF. V gene TRBV7-3 combines with J gene TRBJ2-1; 8 nucleotides agree with TRBD2. This CDR3 comprises 15 residues. V was clipped by 0 bases and J by 2 bases; unmatched bases: 0. The germline V gene has CDR1 SGHTA and CDR2 FQGTGA.

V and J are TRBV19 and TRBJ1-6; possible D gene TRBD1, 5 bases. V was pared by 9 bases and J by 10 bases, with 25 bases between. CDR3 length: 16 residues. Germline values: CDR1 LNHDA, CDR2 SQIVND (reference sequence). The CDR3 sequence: CASELSGRGVRSPLHF. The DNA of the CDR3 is TGTGCCAGCGAACTATCGGGGCGGGGAGTGAGGTCACCCCTCCACTTT.

CDR3 DNA sequence: TGTGCCAGCAGCTTAACGAGACAGGGGTTCTACACCATATATTTT. Translated, it gives CASSLTRQGFYTIYF. The rearrangement joins TRBV7-9 to TRBJ1-3, with TRBD1 identical over 8 bases. Germline values: CDR1 SEHNR, CDR2 FQNEAQ (reference sequence). This CDR3 has 15 amino acids. Trimming took 2 bases from V and 8 from J; bases not matched to a gene: 8.

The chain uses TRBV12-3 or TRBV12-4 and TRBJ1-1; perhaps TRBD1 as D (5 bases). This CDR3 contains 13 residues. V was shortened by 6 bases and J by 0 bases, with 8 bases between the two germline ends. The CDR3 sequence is CASREGVNTEAFF. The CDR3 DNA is TGTGCCAGCAGAGAAGGGGTGAACACTGAAGCTTTCTTT.

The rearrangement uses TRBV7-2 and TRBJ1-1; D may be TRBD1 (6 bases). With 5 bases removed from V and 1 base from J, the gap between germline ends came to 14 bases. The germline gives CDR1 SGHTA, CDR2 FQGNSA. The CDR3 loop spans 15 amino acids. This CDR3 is CASSPSPGQNTEAFF. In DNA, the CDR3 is TGTGCCAGCAGCCCCTCCCCGGGACAGAACACTGAAGCTTTCTTT.

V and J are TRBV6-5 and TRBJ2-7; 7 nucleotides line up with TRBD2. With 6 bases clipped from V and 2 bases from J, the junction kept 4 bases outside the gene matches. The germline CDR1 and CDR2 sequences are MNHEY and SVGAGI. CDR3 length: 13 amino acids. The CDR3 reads CASSLAEPYEQYF. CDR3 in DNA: TGTGCCAGCAGCCTAGCGGAGCCCTACGAGCAGTACTTC.

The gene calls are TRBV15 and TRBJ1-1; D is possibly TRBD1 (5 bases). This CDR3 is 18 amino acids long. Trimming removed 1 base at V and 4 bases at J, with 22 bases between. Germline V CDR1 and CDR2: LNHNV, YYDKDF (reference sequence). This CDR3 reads CATSRVKGKGKVITEAFF. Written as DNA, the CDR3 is TGTGCCACCAGCAGAGTGAAGGGAAAGGGGAAGGTGATCACTGAAGCTTTCTTT.

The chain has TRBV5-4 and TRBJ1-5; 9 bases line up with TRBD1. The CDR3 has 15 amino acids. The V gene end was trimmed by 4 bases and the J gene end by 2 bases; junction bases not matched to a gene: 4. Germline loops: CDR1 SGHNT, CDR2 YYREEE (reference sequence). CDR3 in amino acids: CASSTGGAGNQPQHF. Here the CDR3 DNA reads TGTGCCAGCAGCACAGGGGGCGCGGGCAATCAGCCCCAGCATTTT. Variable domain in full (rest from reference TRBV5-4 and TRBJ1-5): ETGVTQSPTHLIKTRGQQVTLRCSSQSGHNTVSWYQQALGQGPQFIFQYYREEENGRGNFPPRFSGLQFPNYSSELNVNALELDDSALYLCASSTGGAGNQPQHFGDGTRLSIL.

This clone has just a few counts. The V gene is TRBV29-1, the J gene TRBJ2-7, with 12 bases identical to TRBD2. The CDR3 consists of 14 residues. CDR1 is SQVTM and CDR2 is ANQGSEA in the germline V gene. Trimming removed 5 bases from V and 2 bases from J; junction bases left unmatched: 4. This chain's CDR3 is CSVTLAGGPYEQYF. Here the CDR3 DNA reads TGCAGCGTTACCCTAGCGGGAGGGCCCTACGAGCAGTACTTC.

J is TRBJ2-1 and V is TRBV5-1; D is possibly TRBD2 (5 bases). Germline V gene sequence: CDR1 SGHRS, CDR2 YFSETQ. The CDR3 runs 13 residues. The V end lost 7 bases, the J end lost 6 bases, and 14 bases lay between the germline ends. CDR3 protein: CASRLDSVNEQFF. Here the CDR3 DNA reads TGCGCCAGCCGATTAGATAGCGTCAATGAGCAGTTCTTC. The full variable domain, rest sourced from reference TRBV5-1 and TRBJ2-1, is KAGVTQTPRYLIKTRGQQVTLSCSPISGHRSVSWYQQTPGQGLQFLFEYFSETQRNKGNFPGRFSGRQFSNSRSEMNVSTLELGDSALYLCASRLDSVNEQFFGPGTRLTVL.

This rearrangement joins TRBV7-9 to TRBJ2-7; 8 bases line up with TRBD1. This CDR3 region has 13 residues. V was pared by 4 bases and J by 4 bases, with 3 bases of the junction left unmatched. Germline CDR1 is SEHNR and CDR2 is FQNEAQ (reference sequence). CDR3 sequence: CASSSGTGYEQYF. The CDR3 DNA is TGTGCCAGCAGCTCCGGGACAGGATACGAGCAGTACTTC.